This T cell receptor beta chain is from a study of response to subunit inactivated influenza vaccine. TCRdb independently ran MiXCR on the RT-PCR reads; one entry per CDR3 protein. The table has about 540,000 distinct CDR3 sequences, 20% to 25% seen once. V lost 4 bases and J 3 bases, leaving 9 bases between the germline ends. The CDR3 runs to 14 residues. Per germline, CDR1 MGHRA and CDR2 YSYEKL. This sample also belongs to another study, concerning T cells expressing NK-cell markers. That report notes: 5'RACE template switching with UMIs generated TCR beta cDNA. One of eight sequenced donors was HCMV-seronegative; the other seven were seropositive. A handful of donors' CD3+CD56-NKG2C+ cells were dominated by the same clonotypes.

Sample: CD4+ T cells sorted from PBMCs, taken approximately 12 days after vaccination. The source is a man between 50 and 59 years old who received an inactivated influenza vaccine. J is TRBJ1-4 and V is TRBV4-1; tentative D call: TRBD1 (6 bases). CDR3 sequence: CASSPTGSNEKLFF. The CDR3 DNA reads TGCGCCAGCAGCCCCACAGGGTCTAATGAAAAACTGTTTTTT.